This paragraph covers one T cell receptor beta chain sequence. 60 Vbeta and 13 Jbeta primers were used in PCR. Clones were sequenced by immunoSEQ multiplex PCR, and TCRdb holds only the in-frame ones, with some missing. The table shows around 170,000 clones, with less than 75% occurring only once. The data are from a study of cytomegalovirus exposure and HLA in healthy donors. J was trimmed by 2 bases and V by 0 bases; bases with no gene match: 5. Germline V CDR1 and CDR2: SGDLS, YYNGEE. The CDR3 is 16 amino acids. What was sequenced was PBMCs. The chain couples TRBV9 to TRBJ2-1, with 7 positions matching TRBD2. The origin of this receptor is a girl between 10 and 17 years old in good health and CMV-seronegative. The CDR3 protein is CASSVELALTYNEQFF. The CDR3 bases are TGTGCCAGCAGCGTAGAACTAGCGCTAACCTACAATGAGCAGTTCTTC.